This T cell receptor beta chain was found in a study of OX40 agonist ivuxolimab in advanced cancers. Using immunoSEQ multiplex PCR, the repertoire was profiled, and TCRdb retains in-frame clones only, with some absent. Altogether tens of thousands of clones are present, 81% being singletons, with the ten largest covering 3.5% to 6%. V trimming: 2 bases; J trimming: 5 bases; junction bases outside the gene matches: 8. Germline V gene data show CDR1 as SGHVS and CDR2 as FQNEAQ. The CDR3 is made up of 15 amino acids. The TCR originated in an adult with an advanced solid tumor such as melanoma, head and neck, liver or kidney cancer. Sequenced material: CD4+ or CD8+ T cells sorted from blood, taken in a trial of the OX40 agonist ivuxolimab. The chain links TRBV7-8 to TRBJ2-5; 7 bases agree with TRBD1. In DNA form, the CDR3 reads TGTGCCAGCAGCTTAAACAGGGGCCCCTCGGAGACCCAGTACTTC. Protein product: CASSLNRGPSETQYF.